This TCR beta chain was captured by sequencing in a study of shared clonotypes between healthy human individuals. V was pared by 5 bases and J by 11 bases, with 8 bases of the junction left unmatched. CDR1 is MNHEY and CDR2 is SMNVEV in the germline V gene (reference sequence). The CDR3 consists of 13 residues. Repertoires were generated with immunoSEQ multiplex PCR, while TCRdb's copy carries only in-frame clones and drops some. The sample shows roughly 2,500,000 clones, roughly 93% of them seen only once. The sequence derives from a man between 18 and 29 years old in good health. Some clones in this sample may be carry-over from other donors' samples. The J gene is TRBJ1-3, the V gene TRBV27, with 8 bases matching TRBD1. The sequencing sample was made of naive CD4+ T cells from PBMCs. As to subset: CD45RA+ positively selected. CDR3 in amino acids: CASSQRTGRAIYF. CDR3 in DNA: TGTGCCAGCAGTCAACGGACAGGGAGGGCCATATATTTT.